The T cell receptor beta chain described here comes from a study of cytomegalovirus exposure and HLA in healthy donors listed by TCRdb under 2017. Background on the whole study: An earlier analysis of several hundred of the donors reported 250 to 350 Gb of sequence data and 117 million unique TCR beta sequences from 190 million or so T cells. An early release that covered about 600 HLA-typed donors contained around 300 gigabases of sequencing data and about 93 million unique TCR sequences. Of the 300 to 400 genotyped donors, 65% to 90% fell in the genetic ancestry cluster associated with self-reported Caucasian donors. Class I and class II HLA loci were covered by the typing at four-digit resolution. A later analysis re-analyzed previously published TCR beta repertoires from hundreds of donors and added high-resolution HLA genotyping to study TCR occurrence patterns. The later analysis used no new phenotypic data to find candidate immune exposures, relying instead on TCR beta sequences and their occurrence across donors. All discovery cohort repertoires had been generated using a single sequencing platform. Among about 410 genotyped donors of the cohort, an average of approximately 220,000 unique TCR beta nucleotide sequences was sequenced per donor, of which about 19% were non-productive. Genome-wide SNP genotypes for about 65% of the 666 donors were used in a later genetic analysis, which treated that subset as a discovery cohort. To predict cytomegalovirus infection status, the study combined high-throughput TCR immunosequencing, statistical association of individual TCRs with disease status, and machine learning. Several DR-DQ haplotypes were handled as single units for association and clustering, since linkage in the cohort was strong. An earlier analysis of 587 of the donors used high-throughput TCR beta sequencing to judge whether each TCR beta V gene segment behaved as functional or pseudogenic. Besides the first cohort of 550 to 750 subjects, a separate validation cohort made up of 90 to 150 different subjects was used. The number of typed donors differed by locus: roughly 620-640 for A, B, C, DRB1 and DQB1; 522 for DQA1; 606 for DPA1; and around 470 for DPB1. The study aimed to test whether cataloging public T cell receptors could reveal signatures of past pathogen exposure. Alongside the repertoire data, information on donor age, sex, ethnicity and CMV serostatus was compiled. Using immunosequencing, the study profiled T cell repertoires from 666 subjects and related those repertoires to cytomegalovirus serostatus.

Library method: the immunoSEQ multiplex PCR assay. For the multiplex PCR, a mixture combining 60 forward primers for TCR Vbeta segments and 13 reverse primers for TCR Jbeta segments was used. Amplification of the CDR3 region of rearranged TCR beta genes was performed with a multiplex PCR assay on genomic DNA. The Illumina HiSeq System was used to sequence the amplified TCR beta libraries as 87-base-pair reads. The study's processing was this. A later analysis counted approximately 84 million unique TCR beta chains across the 650 to 700 repertoires, and some 11 million of these chains were shared by at least two donors. A nearest-neighbor algorithm error-corrected the raw reads and collapsed the reads into unique sequences, merging closely related sequences to remove PCR and sequencing errors. To assign V, D and J gene segments, CDR3 sequences were aligned to IMGT reference sequences. For a sequence to be retained, at least a six-nucleotide match to both a V gene segment and a J gene segment was required. A rearrangement was called productive if the CDR3 had no stop codons and remained in frame with V and J, and every other rearrangement was called non-productive. CDR3 was defined according to IMGT convention as the region running from the second conserved V-encoded cysteine to the conserved J-encoded phenylalanine. The earlier analysis of roughly 590 of the donors excluded sequences that lacked an unambiguous match to a single V gene segment. An earlier analysis of just under 600 of the donors called V segments functional above 56.7% productive rearrangements and segregating when the between-donor standard deviation exceeded 5%. To diagnose cytomegalovirus status from the catalog of TCR beta chain sequences, a statistical classification framework was built. V and J gene assignment, in a later analysis, came from comparing TCR nucleotide sequences with IMGT/GENE-DB human TR gene sequences. A later analysis assigned CDR3 sequences and most-parsimonious VDJ recombination scenarios with the TCRdist pipeline. In a later analysis, every TCR beta chain was defined by the combination of its CDR3 amino acid sequence and its V-gene family, and reads without a unique V-gene family were dropped. A later analysis removed nearly 600 highly shared, low-generation-probability nucleotide sequences to deal with suspected cross-contamination and a sequencing artifact. In a later analysis, a clonal expansion index was calculated for each public chain from normalized within-repertoire ranks of inferred template counts. In a later analysis, generation probabilities were computed with a VDJ recombination model fitted to out-of-frame rearrangements, and the resulting probabilities were checked against IGoR. In a later analysis, hypergeometric tests were used to score TCR-TCR, TCR-HLA and TCR-CMV co-occurrence, with a repertoire-size bias correction applied to TCR pairs. A later analysis estimated false discovery rates by permuting HLA or CMV assignments 20 times. In a later analysis, co-occurring TCRs were grouped using DBSCAN, and TCRdist sequence similarity was added for clustering within HLA-allele-positive subsets. Repertoires with fewer than 30,000 or more than 120,000 public chains were left out of co-occurrence clustering, as were four to six repertoires with anomalous nucleotide sharing. Not all clones reach the TCRdb copy of this immuneACCESS table, which keeps in-frame sequences only. Checked studies attribute under half of the gap to unresolved V genes and leave the rest unexplained. For V, J and clone size, that table is used; D and trimming come from the DNA. This sample lists 120,000 to 150,000 clones; about three quarters were detected once. Approximately 0.66% of the sample is taken by the ten largest.

Concerning this clone: It has no known antigen specificity. The record has no base qualities; no much larger clone is one base away.

The cohort was made up of 500 to 800 healthy bone marrow donors. Cohort members were all nominally healthy when sampled, although unrecorded immune exposures were likely present. The donor was CMV seronegative and belonged to the group of under 400 seronegative cohort members. Each donor provided a peripheral blood sample, and peripheral blood mononuclear cells were used for TCR beta sequencing. Genomic DNA extraction from the blood cell samples was performed with the Qiagen DNeasy Blood Extraction Kit. Study-level results and caveats: The 87-base-pair reads could not distinguish some IMGT-functional V segments, including TRBV6-2 and TRBV6-3, so those segments were excluded. In the study, 164 TCR beta chains were listed as associated with cytomegalovirus. A cluster of highly shared sequence variants was judged likely to represent a technical artifact of the sequencing pipeline. In this cohort, only TCR beta chains were sequenced, and detectable features were limited by the absence of alpha or paired-chain data. In a later analysis, the rate of TCR association differed among HLA loci, with DRB1 alleles having the most associated TCRs and HLA-C alleles having the fewest. Linkage disequilibrium might explain the correlated functional status among segregating V segments, but an unknown experimental factor could not be excluded. Sequencing depth was assumed to be roughly uniform across donors in the presence/absence analyses, though that assumption may not hold. In vitro tests confirmed that a few of the cytomegalovirus-associated TCR beta chains recognize cytomegalovirus antigens. According to a later analysis, parvovirus B19, influenza, CMV and Epstein-Barr virus appeared linked to several top co-occurrence clusters. In an earlier analysis of 450 to 750 of the donors, most TCR beta V segments appeared in productive rearrangements about 90% or about 30% of the time, broadly matching IMGT annotations. Across donors, most TCR sequences were observed very rarely, whereas some public TCRs were present in many individuals. Because counts were too low, 15 or so rarely observed V segments, including chromosome 9 orphons, were excluded from the earlier analysis of about 500 of the donors. A further reported finding was that TCR beta sequences accurately predicted the HLA-A and HLA-B alleles for most subjects in the first cohort. For the cohort, immune exposure information was limited to CMV serostatus. According to the authors, the approach could potentially be generalized to other disease states and immunological phenotypes. Specific HLA alleles were associated with 16,951 TCR beta sequences at a false discovery rate of 0.05 in a later analysis. V-gene and J-gene trimming of TCR beta chains was associated with a missense DCLRE1C variant in a later genetic analysis, and the association was replicated in an independent cohort. HLA typing was unavailable for some donors at each locus, so association tests used only the typed subset. Assigning TCR associations to individual alleles was difficult when HLA alleles, especially DR and DQ, strongly co-occurred. In a later analysis, HLA-associated TCR beta chains were found to be more clonally expanded and to have lower generation probabilities than equally common non-associated chains. A later genetic analysis reported fewer N-insertions in productive TCRs among donors in an Asian-associated ancestry cluster than the approximately 700-donor mean. According to a later analysis, most CMV-associated TCR beta chains appeared to be HLA-restricted, and the HLA associations seemed to be driven largely by CMV exposure. In both the original and validation cohorts, the classifier was reported to diagnose cytomegalovirus status with high specificity and sensitivity.

The CDR3 contains 15 residues, cysteine and phenylalanine counted. Solely the CDR3 DNA is kept, with 45 bases framed from the first base. As encoded in the germline V gene, CDR1 is SGHRS while CDR2 is YFSETQ. Germline trimming amounts to 2 bases on V and 2 bases on J, with 7 as the count of junction bases outside the gene matches. The sequence was collected from a male donor in good health and CMV-seronegative. The sequence is built from TRBV5-1 and TRBJ2-7; a stretch of 7 junction bases matches TRBD1. The material sequenced was PBMCs. DNA sequence: TGCGCCAGCAGCTTCCCGGGACAGCAAACCTACGAGCAGTACTTC. This yields the protein CASSFPGQQTYEQYF.